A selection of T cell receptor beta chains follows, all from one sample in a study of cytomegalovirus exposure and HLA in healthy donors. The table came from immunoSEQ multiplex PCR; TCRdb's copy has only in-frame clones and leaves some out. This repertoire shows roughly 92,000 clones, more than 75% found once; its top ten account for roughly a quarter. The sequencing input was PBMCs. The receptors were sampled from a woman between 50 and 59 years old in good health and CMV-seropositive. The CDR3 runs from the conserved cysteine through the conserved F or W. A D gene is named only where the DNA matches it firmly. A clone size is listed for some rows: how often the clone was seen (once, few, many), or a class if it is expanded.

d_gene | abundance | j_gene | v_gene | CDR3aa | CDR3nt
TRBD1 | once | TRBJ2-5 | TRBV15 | CATSGQGPGGETQYF | TGTGCCACCAGCGGACAGGGACCTGGGGGAGAGACCCAGTACTTC
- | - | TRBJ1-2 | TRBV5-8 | CASSLLWADGYTF | TGTGCCAGCAGCTTGTTGTGGGCAGATGGCTACACCTTC
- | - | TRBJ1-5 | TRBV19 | CAISGGLAQPQHF | TGTGCCATTTCTGGGGGCTTAGCTCAGCCCCAGCATTTT
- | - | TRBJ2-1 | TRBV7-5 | CARSLRRLAEAYNEQFF | TGTGCCAGAAGCTTACGACGACTAGCGGAAGCCTACAATGAGCAGTTCTTC
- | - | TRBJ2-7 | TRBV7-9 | CASSSYRDTLYEQYF | TGTGCCAGCAGCTCCTACCGGGACACACTCTACGAGCAGTACTTC
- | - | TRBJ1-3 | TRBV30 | CAWSGGSKARSGNTIYF | TGTGCCTGGAGCGGGGGAAGCAAAGCGAGATCTGGAAACACCATATATTTT
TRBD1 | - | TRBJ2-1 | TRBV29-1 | CSVSPDRAYEQFF | TGCAGCGTTAGTCCGGACAGGGCATATGAGCAGTTCTTC
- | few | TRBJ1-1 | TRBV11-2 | CASSSFGGPNEAFF | TGTGCCAGCAGCTCCTTCGGGGGGCCGAATGAAGCTTTCTTT
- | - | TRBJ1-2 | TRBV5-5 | CASSLDGGRPRGYTF | TGTGCCAGCAGCTTGGACGGGGGGCGCCCCCGTGGCTACACCTTC
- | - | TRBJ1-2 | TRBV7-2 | CASSTRAGADGYTF | TGTGCCAGCAGCACCCGGGCTGGGGCGGATGGCTACACCTTC
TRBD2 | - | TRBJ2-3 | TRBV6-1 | CASAPLTSGIDTQYF | TGTGCCAGCGCCCCCTTGACTAGCGGGATAGATACGCAGTATTTT
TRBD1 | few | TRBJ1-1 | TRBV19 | CASSLQGGTEAFF | TGTGCCAGTAGTCTACAGGGGGGAACTGAAGCTTTCTTT
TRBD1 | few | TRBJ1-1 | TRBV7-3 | CASSPDRRNTEAFF | TGTGCCAGCAGCCCGGACAGGCGGAACACTGAAGCTTTCTTT
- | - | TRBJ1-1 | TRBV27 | CASSFRVSNTEAFF | TGTGCCAGCAGTTTCAGGGTTTCAAACACTGAAGCTTTCTTT
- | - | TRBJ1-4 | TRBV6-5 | CASSSSGTGGEKLFF | TGTGCCAGCAGTTCCTCCGGGACTGGGGGTGAAAAACTGTTTTTT
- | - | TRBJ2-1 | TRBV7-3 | CASSPSGHYNEQFF | TGTGCCAGCAGCCCCTCGGGACATTACAATGAGCAGTTCTTC
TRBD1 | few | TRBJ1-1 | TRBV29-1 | CSVSVTQGAEAFF | TGCAGCGTTTCTGTGACCCAGGGGGCTGAAGCTTTCTTT
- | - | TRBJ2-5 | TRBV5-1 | CASSLGLGGDQETQYF | TGCGCCAGCAGCTTGGGATTAGGGGGGGATCAAGAGACCCAGTACTTC
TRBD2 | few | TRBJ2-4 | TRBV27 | CASSLWSGGKNIQYF | TGTGCCAGCAGTTTATGGTCCGGGGGGAAAAACATTCAGTACTTC
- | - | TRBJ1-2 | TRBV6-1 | CASSEAPGLGYTF | TGTGCCAGCAGTGAAGCTCCGGGACTTGGCTACACCTTC
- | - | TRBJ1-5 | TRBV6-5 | CASSSGGQPQHF | TGTGCCAGCAGTTCGGGTGGTCAGCCCCAGCATTTT
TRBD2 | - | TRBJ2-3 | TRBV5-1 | CASSFGGGTDTQYF | TGCGCCAGCAGCTTCGGGGGGGGCACAGATACGCAGTATTTT
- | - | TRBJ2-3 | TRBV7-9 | CASSFGGDSTDTQYF | TGTGCCAGCAGCTTCGGCGGGGACTCCACAGATACGCAGTATTTT
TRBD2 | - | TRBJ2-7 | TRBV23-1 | CASSHPTREGYEQYF | TGCGCCAGCAGTCACCCGACAAGGGAGGGCTACGAGCAGTACTTC
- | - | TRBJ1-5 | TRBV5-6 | CASSLAGRVVQPQHF | TGTGCCAGCAGCTTGGCAGGCAGGGTGGTTCAGCCCCAGCATTTT
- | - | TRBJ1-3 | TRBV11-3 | CASSKRATGRSGNTIYF | TGTGCCAGCAGCAAACGCGCAACAGGGCGGTCTGGAAACACCATATATTTT
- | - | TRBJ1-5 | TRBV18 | CASSRRDSNQPQHF | TGTGCCAGCTCACGGCGGGACAGCAATCAGCCCCAGCATTTT
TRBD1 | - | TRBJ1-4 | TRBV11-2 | CASSPRTGNNEKLFF | TGTGCCAGCAGCCCGCGGACAGGGAATAATGAAAAACTGTTTTTT
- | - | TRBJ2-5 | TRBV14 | CASSQVVQGGTQYF | TGTGCCAGCAGCCAAGTTGTTCAGGGGGGGACCCAGTACTTC
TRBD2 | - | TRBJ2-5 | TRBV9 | CASSVGRSGGWETQYF | TGTGCCAGCAGCGTAGGAAGAAGCGGGGGGTGGGAGACCCAGTACTTC
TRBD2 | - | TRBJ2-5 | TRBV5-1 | CASSSGGPSETQYF | TGCGCCAGCAGCAGCGGGGGGCCCTCGGAGACCCAGTACTTC
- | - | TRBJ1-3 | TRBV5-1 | CASSLEQNSGNTIYF | TGCGCCAGCAGCTTGGAACAGAACTCTGGAAACACCATATATTTT
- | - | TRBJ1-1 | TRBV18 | CASSPGAEAFF | TGTGCCAGCTCACCAGGGGCGGAAGCTTTCTTT
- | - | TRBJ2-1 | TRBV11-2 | CASSPFRGSSYNEQFF | TGTGCCAGCAGCCCCTTTCGGGGGAGCTCCTACAATGAGCAGTTCTTC
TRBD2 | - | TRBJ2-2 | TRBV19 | CASSTPTSGGAPGELFF | TGTGCCAGTAGTACCCCAACTAGCGGGGGGGCCCCCGGGGAGCTGTTTTTT
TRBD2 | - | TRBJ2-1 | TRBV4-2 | CASSRGERGVLYNEQFF | TGTGCCAGCAGCCGGGGGGAGCGGGGGGTACTCTACAATGAGCAGTTCTTC
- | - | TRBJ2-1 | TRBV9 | CASSVAGHQLGEQFF | TGTGCCAGCAGCGTAGCGGGACACCAGCTGGGCGAGCAGTTCTTC
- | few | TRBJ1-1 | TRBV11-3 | CASSLGGHTEAFF | TGTGCCAGCAGCTTAGGCGGCCACACTGAAGCTTTCTTT
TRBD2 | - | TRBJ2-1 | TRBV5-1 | CASSTGTSGASGEQFF | TGCGCCAGCAGCACCGGGACTAGCGGGGCCTCGGGTGAGCAGTTCTTC
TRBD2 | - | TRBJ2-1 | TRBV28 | CAGTTSGYNEQFF | TGTGCCGGAACAACTAGCGGGTACAATGAGCAGTTCTTC
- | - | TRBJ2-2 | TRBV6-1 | CASTRGTANTGELFF | TGTGCCAGCACTCGGGGGACAGCGAACACCGGGGAGCTGTTTTTT
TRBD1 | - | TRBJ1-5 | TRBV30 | CAWSLGGDRGRYSNQPQHF | TGTGCCTGGAGTCTTGGAGGGGACAGGGGTCGTTATAGCAACCAGCCCCAGCATTTT
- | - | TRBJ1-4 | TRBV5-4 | CASSLVGGLSSNEKLFF | TGTGCCAGCAGCTTGGTTGGTGGACTGAGTTCTAATGAAAAACTGTTTTTT